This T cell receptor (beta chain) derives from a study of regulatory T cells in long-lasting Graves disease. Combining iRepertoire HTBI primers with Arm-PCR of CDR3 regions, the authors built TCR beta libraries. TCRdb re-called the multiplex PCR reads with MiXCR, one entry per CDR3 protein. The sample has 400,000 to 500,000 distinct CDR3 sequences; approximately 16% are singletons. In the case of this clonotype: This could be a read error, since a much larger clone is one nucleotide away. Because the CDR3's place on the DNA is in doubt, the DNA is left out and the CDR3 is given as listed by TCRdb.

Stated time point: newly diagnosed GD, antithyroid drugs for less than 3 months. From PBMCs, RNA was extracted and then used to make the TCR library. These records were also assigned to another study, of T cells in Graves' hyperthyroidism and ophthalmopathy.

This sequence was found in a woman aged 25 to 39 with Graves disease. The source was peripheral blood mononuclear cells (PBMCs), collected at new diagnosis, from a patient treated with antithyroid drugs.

CDR3 sequence reads: CASNQEWAGGSRNERFF. V and J are TRBV2 and TRBJ2-1; the table names TRBD2, a call not compared with the DNA. Termini included, the CDR3 measures 17 amino acids. The germline gives CDR1 SNHLY, CDR2 FYNNEI.